This entry is about one T cell receptor beta chain. The cohort comprised adults aged roughly 18 to 90 years residing in about two dozen US areas. The data originate from a study of blood T cell repertoires in COVID-19. Study context: Samples taken during acute and convalescent COVID-19 were collected in the United States, Italy and Spain. The analysed material was cDNA or gDNA that came from T cells, B-cell-depleted T cells, or PBMCs.

Method: immunoSEQ multiplex PCR; TCRdb's copy keeps in-frame clones and lacks some. The table records hundreds of thousands of clones, approximately 90% of them present only once. Per germline, CDR1 MNHEY and CDR2 SMNVEV (reference sequence). The CDR3 sequence is 14 residues long. Trimming shortened V by 4 bases and J by 6 bases, and 12 bases separated the two germline ends. The sequencing sample was made of PBMCs or T cells enriched from blood (not recorded which). This sequence was found in a woman aged 35 to 49 who had recovered from COVID-19. This chain uses TRBV27 with TRBJ2-2; weak D call: TRBD1 (5 bases). CDR3 protein: CASSSKQVPGELFF. The CDR3 DNA sequence: TGTGCCAGCAGTTCCAAACAGGTGCCCGGGGAGCTGTTTTTT.